The entry that follows covers one T cell receptor (beta chain) sequence. The patients had localized lung adenocarcinoma, a non-small cell subtype. The data were taken from a study of CD4 and CD8 cells across lung adenocarcinoma regions. TCRdb reanalysed the PCR reads using MiXCR and keeps one entry per CDR3 protein. The sample has about 7,500 distinct CDR3 sequences, about half seen once. The sequenced sample consisted of CD8+ T cells from the center of a lung tumor. The sequence was obtained from a male donor with lung adenocarcinoma. The CD4 and CD8 labels of this study may be unreliable.

In DNA, the CDR3 is TGTGCCAGCATTTTACAGGGGCGGCATGAGCAGTTCTTC. It specifies CASILQGRHEQFF. V usage is TRBV6-5 and J usage is TRBJ2-1; 7 bases match TRBD1. After removal of 7 bases from V and 8 bases from J, the junction contained 8 bases not matched to a gene. Germline CDR1 MNHEY, CDR2 SVGAGI. This CDR3 is built from 13 residues.